This T cell receptor beta chain derives from a study of blood T cell repertoires in COVID-19. Study as a whole: Samples came from the United States, Italy and Spain, spanning acute and convalescent COVID-19. PBMCs, B-cell-depleted T cells, or T cells were the source of the cDNA or gDNA that made up the material.

There are 15 residues in the CDR3. Trimming removed 4 bases from V and 2 bases from J; junction bases left unmatched: 6. Germline V gene sequence: CDR1 LGHDT, CDR2 YNNKEL (reference sequence). Authors' data handling: Scientists estimated how many nucleated cells there were by amplifying reference gene primers. Profiling relied on immunoSEQ multiplex PCR, and the TCRdb table lists in-frame clones only, not all of them. For V, J and clone size, that table is used; D and trimming come from the DNA. The table records about 110,000 clones, about 93% of them present only once. Sequenced: peripheral blood. The chain recombines TRBV3-1 (or the pseudogene TRBV3-2) with TRBJ2-3; TRBD2 matches at 7 bases. The source of this sequence is a woman in her 30s with acute or convalescent COVID-19. CDR3 DNA sequence: TGTGCCAGCAGCCCCTACGCGGGGGTCACAGATACGCAGTATTTT. Encoded protein: CASSPYAGVTDTQYF.